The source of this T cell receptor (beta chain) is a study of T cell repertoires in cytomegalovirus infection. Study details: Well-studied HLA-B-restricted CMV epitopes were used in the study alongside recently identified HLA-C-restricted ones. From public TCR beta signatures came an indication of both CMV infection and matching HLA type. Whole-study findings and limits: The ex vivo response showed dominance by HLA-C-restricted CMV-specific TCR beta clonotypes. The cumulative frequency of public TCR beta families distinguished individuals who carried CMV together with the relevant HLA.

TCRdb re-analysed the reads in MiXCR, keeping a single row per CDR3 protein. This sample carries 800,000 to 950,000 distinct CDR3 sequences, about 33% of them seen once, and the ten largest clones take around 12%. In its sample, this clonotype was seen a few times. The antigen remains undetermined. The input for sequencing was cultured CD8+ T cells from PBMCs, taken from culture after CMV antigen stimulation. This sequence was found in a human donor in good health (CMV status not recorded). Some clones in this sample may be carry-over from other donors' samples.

The CDR3, as DNA: TGTGCCAGCAGCTTAATACGGGAGCCAAACACTGAAGCTTTCTTT. Its translation: CASSLIREPNTEAFF. The chain joins TRBV7-3 to TRBJ1-1; D gene ambiguous. Germline V gene data show CDR1 as SGHTA and CDR2 as FQGTGA. This CDR3 is 15 amino acids long. Between the trimmed V and J ends, which lost 1 base and 2 bases, there was a span of 11 bases.